These 31 T cell receptor beta chains were sequenced from one sample in a study of graft-versus-host responses after intestinal transplantation. Generated by immunoSEQ multiplex PCR, the TCRdb table keeps only in-frame clones and is missing some. The sample includes roughly 120,000 clones, about nine tenths seen only once; the top ten take roughly 0.17%. Their cognate antigens are unknown. The material was unstimulated CD4+ T cells sorted from spleen or lymph node cells, obtained before intestinal transplant. These receptors all come from a human donor who received an intestinal transplant.

The V call is TRBV18, the J call TRBJ2-1; 8 bases are a match to TRBD1. Germline CDR1 KGHSH, CDR2 LQKENI. CDR3 size: 12 residues. Trimming took 6 bases from V and 10 from J; bases not matched to a gene: 5. The CDR3: CASSPRTGEQFF. CDR3 DNA sequence: TGTGCCAGCTCTCCTCGGACAGGGGAGCAGTTCTTC.

This chain joins TRBV11-2 and TRBJ1-6; the match to TRBD1 covers 8 bases. This CDR3 comprises 14 residues. Germline V gene sequence: CDR1 SGHAT, CDR2 FQNNGV. J was trimmed by 6 bases and V by 5 bases; bases with no gene match: 3. In DNA, the CDR3 is TGTGCCAGCAGCACAGACAGGGGTAATTCACCCCTCCACTTT. Translated, it gives CASSTDRGNSPLHF.

CDR3: CASSEDLDGYTF. Written as DNA, the CDR3 is TGTGCCAGCAGTGAAGACTTGGATGGCTACACCTTC. This chain joins TRBV2 and TRBJ1-2; unclear D gene. V dropped 1 base and J dropped 6 bases, with 6 bases sitting between them. In germline, CDR1 is SNHLY, CDR2 FYNNEI. The CDR3 loop spans 12 amino acids.

The chain carries TRBV6-5 and TRBJ1-2; TRBD1 might be the D (6 bases). This CDR3 has 15 amino acids. The V gene's germline CDR1 is MNHEY and CDR2 SVGAGI. Trimming pared 6 bases from V and 3 bases from J, leaving 17 bases between. The CDR3 protein is CASRPTGSLYYGYTF. CDR3 DNA: TGTGCCAGCAGGCCCACAGGGAGCCTGTACTATGGCTACACCTTC.

The chain links TRBV4-1 to TRBJ2-7; TRBD2 matches 11 bases. V lost 4 bases, J lost 3 bases, and 5 bases stayed unmatched. The CDR3 covers 15 residues. CDR1 and CDR2 from the germline V gene are MGHRA and YSYEKL. The CDR3 nucleotides are TGCGCCAGCAGCCGCGTAGCGGGGGGGCTCTACGAGCAGTACTTC. Translation: CASSRVAGGLYEQYF.

CDR3 in amino acids: CASSYLGTTYNEQFF. Here the CDR3 DNA reads TGTGCCAGCAGTTACCTAGGGACAACCTACAATGAGCAGTTCTTC. V is TRBV6-6 and J is TRBJ2-1; TRBD1 might be the D (6 bases). The CDR3 covers 15 residues. Germline CDR1 reads MNHNY; CDR2 reads SVGAGI (reference sequence). V was pared by 2 bases and J by 2 bases, with 10 bases between.

This chain uses TRBV5-1 with TRBJ1-6; D unresolved. The V gene lost 0 bases and the J gene lost 6 bases, with 7 bases spanning the gap. Germline lookup yields CDR1 SGHRS and CDR2 YFSETQ. This CDR3 has 14 amino acids. CDR3 sequence: CASSLVGGNSPLHF. CDR3 coding DNA: TGCGCCAGCAGCTTGGTCGGAGGTAATTCACCCCTCCACTTT. Variable domain in full (rest from reference TRBV5-1 and TRBJ1-6): KAGVTQTPRYLIKTRGQQVTLSCSPISGHRSVSWYQQTPGQGLQFLFEYFSETQRNKGNFPGRFSGRQFSNSRSEMNVSTLELGDSALYLCASSLVGGNSPLHFGNGTRLTVT.

The chain couples TRBV6-4 to TRBJ2-1, with D perhaps TRBD2 (6 bases). The germline CDR1 and CDR2 sequences are MRHNA and SNTAGT. The V gene lost 6 bases and the J gene lost 2 bases, with 14 bases spanning the gap. The CDR3 sequence is 15 residues long. CDR3 sequence reads: CASSPSWGAYNEQFF. The CDR3 coding sequence is TGTGCCAGCAGCCCGTCCTGGGGGGCCTACAATGAGCAGTTCTTC.

This chain uses TRBV28 with TRBJ1-5, with 9 bases identical to TRBD1. In germline, CDR1 is MDHEN, CDR2 SYDVKM. V dropped 6 bases and J dropped 6; count of bases not matched to a gene: 6. This CDR3 has 14 amino acids. Written as DNA, the CDR3 is TGTGCCAGCAGGGGACAGGGAGGAATTCAGCCCCAGCATTTT. The encoded protein is CASRGQGGIQPQHF.

This sequence joins TRBV28 and TRBJ1-4; no definite D call. Trimming stripped 7 bases from V and 7 bases from J, with 13 bases between. The CDR3 runs 13 residues. In germline, CDR1 is MDHEN, CDR2 SYDVKM. This chain's CDR3 is CASTRAVGEKLFF. Written as DNA, the CDR3 is TGTGCCAGCACGAGGGCAGTAGGTGAAAAACTGTTTTTT.

The chain recombines TRBV5-1 with TRBJ2-1; a possible D gene is TRBD2 (5 bases). The CDR3 sequence is 12 residues long. Germline values: CDR1 SGHRS, CDR2 YFSETQ. Trimming removed 2 bases at V and 6 bases at J, with 6 bases between. The CDR3 protein is CASSFEGNEQFF. For the CDR3, the DNA is TGCGCCAGCAGCTTTGAGGGCAATGAGCAGTTCTTC.

The chain has TRBV28 and TRBJ1-2, with a possible D match to TRBD1 (6 bases). CDR1 and CDR2 from the germline V gene are MDHEN and SYDVKM. Between the trimmed V and J ends, which lost 4 bases and 7 bases, there was a span of 22 bases. The CDR3 is 16 amino acids. CDR3 residues: CASSSIGNRDKGGYTF. The DNA for the CDR3 is TGTGCCAGCAGTTCCATTGGAAACAGGGATAAGGGTGGCTACACCTTC.

V gene TRBV6-5 combines with J gene TRBJ1-6, with 7 bases lining up with TRBD1. Unmatched junction bases numbered 6, after V lost 5 bases and J lost 5 bases. From germline, CDR1 is MNHEY and CDR2 SVGAGI. The CDR3 spans 15 residues. CDR3 bases: TGTGCCAGCAGTCAAACCGGGACAGATAATTCACCCCTCCACTTT. Translated: CASSQTGTDNSPLHF.

This sequence joins TRBV13 and TRBJ2-7, with TRBD2 matching 7 bases. This CDR3 is 13 amino acids long. The V segment lost 5 bases and the J segment 6 bases; nucleotides outside the gene matches: 7. Germline CDR1 PRHDT, CDR2 FYEKMQ (reference sequence). The CDR3 nucleotides are TGTGCCAGCAGCCCCCGGGGGGAGAGCGAGCAGTACTTC. Translation: CASSPRGESEQYF. Together with reference TRBV13 and TRBJ2-7, the CDR3 gives the full variable domain: AAGVIQSPRHLIKEKRETATLKCYPIPRHDTVYWYQQGPGQDPQFLISFYEKMQSDKGSIPDRFSAQQFSDYHSELNMSSLELGDSALYFCASSPRGESEQYFGPGTRLTVT.

Comment on this clone: Other DNA sequences in this sample translate to the same CDR3. CDR3 coding DNA: TGTGCCAGCAGTTTACAGGGGAATCAGCCCCAGCATTTT. It specifies CASSLQGNQPQHF. This rearrangement joins TRBV27 to TRBJ1-5; D is perhaps TRBD1 (6 bases). The V end lost 2 bases, the J end lost 4 bases, and 6 bases lay between the germline ends. CDR1 and CDR2 from the germline V gene are MNHEY and SMNVEV (reference sequence). The CDR3 loop spans 13 amino acids.

This clone was picked up one time. The genes are TRBV9 and TRBJ1-2; tentatively, D is TRBD1 (5 bases). Germline-derived CDR1 and CDR2 are SGDLS and YYNGEE. The CDR3 loop spans 13 amino acids. The V end was cut by 3 bases, the J end by 2 bases, with 8 bases between. The CDR3 coding sequence is TGTGCCAGCAGCGCCCACAGGAACTATGGCTACACCTTC. Translated, it gives CASSAHRNYGYTF. Looking up the rest from reference TRBV9 and TRBJ1-2 gives the full variable domain: DSGVTQTPKHLITATGQRVTLRCSPRSGDLSVYWYQQSLDQGLQFLIQYYNGEERAKGNILERFSAQQFPDLHSELNLSSLELGDSALYFCASSAHRNYGYTFGSGTRLTVV.

The chain has TRBV19 and TRBJ1-1; 7 nucleotides align to TRBD1. Looked up from germline, CDR1 is LNHDA and CDR2 is SQIVND (reference sequence). CDR3 length equals 16 residues. With V trimmed by 0 bases and J by 1 base, 5 bases remained unmatched. This CDR3 reads CASSIDQNRGNTEAFF. In DNA, the CDR3 is TGTGCCAGTAGTATAGATCAAAACAGGGGGAACACTGAAGCTTTCTTT.

This chain links TRBV2 with TRBJ1-3; D unclear. This CDR3 spans 11 amino acids. Trimming cost V 8 bases and J 4 bases, with 6 bases left between them. Germline assignment: CDR1 SNHLY and CDR2 FYNNEI. DNA for the CDR3: TGTGCCAGCGGCAGGGGAAACACCATATATTTT. This sequence encodes CASGRGNTIYF. The whole variable domain, filled in from reference TRBV2 and TRBJ1-3, reads EPEVTQTPSHQVTQMGQEVILRCVPISNHLYFYWYRQILGQKVEFLVSFYNNEISEKSEIFDDQFSVERPDGSNFTLKIRSTKLEDSAMYFCASGRGNTIYFGEGSWLTVV.

The V and J genes are TRBV9 and TRBJ2-5, with 8 bases lining up with TRBD2. The end of the DNA aligns better with TRBJ2-7, so the J call may be wrong. Germline loops: CDR1 SGDLS, CDR2 YYNGEE. The CDR3 contains 13 residues. CDR3 bases: TGTGCCAGCAGCGTTCGGGGGGGGCGCGAGCAGTACTTC. This translates into CASSVRGGREQYF.

The J gene is TRBJ2-7, the V gene TRBV18, with 8 bases identical to TRBD1. Germline-derived CDR1 and CDR2 are KGHSH and LQKENI. This CDR3 spans 16 amino acids. V shed 2 bases and J 0 bases; nucleotides not matched to a gene: 6. For the CDR3, the DNA is TGTGCCAGCTCACCAACCCGACAGGGGCTCTCCTACGAGCAGTACTTC. Amino acid sequence: CASSPTRQGLSYEQYF.

The chain couples TRBV5-1 to TRBJ2-1, with 9 bases fitting TRBD1. The germline V gene encodes CDR1 SGHRS and CDR2 YFSETQ. The CDR3 loop spans 15 amino acids. The V and J ends lost 3 bases and 7 bases, in that order; junction bases with no gene match: 8. CDR3 region: CASSYRDRDLNEQFF. The CDR3 DNA is TGCGCCAGCAGCTACCGGGACAGGGACTTGAATGAGCAGTTCTTC.

The chain couples TRBV11-2 to TRBJ2-7; 8 bases align to TRBD1. The V gene end was trimmed by 5 bases and the J gene end by 2 bases; junction bases not matched to a gene: 14. This CDR3 has 17 residues. Looked up from germline, CDR1 is SGHAT and CDR2 is FQNNGV. In DNA, the CDR3 is TGTGCCAGCAGCCCTAGTTGGGTACAGGGGGTTACCTACGAGCAGTACTTC. It is translated as CASSPSWVQGVTYEQYF.

The genes are TRBV27 and TRBJ1-1; maybe TRBD1 (6 bases). Germline V gene data show CDR1 as MNHEY and CDR2 as SMNVEV (reference sequence). V shed 3 bases and J shed 3 bases, with 8 bases lying between them. The CDR3 spans 13 residues. The CDR3 sequence: CASSFGGYTEAFF. Here the CDR3 DNA reads TGTGCCAGCAGTTTTGGGGGCTACACTGAAGCTTTCTTT.

V gene TRBV15 combines with J gene TRBJ2-1, with 12 bases aligning to TRBD2. After removal of 1 base from V and 0 bases from J, the junction contained 10 bases not matched to a gene. Germline-derived CDR1 and CDR2 are LNHNV and YYDKDF (reference sequence). This CDR3 contains 20 residues. CDR3: CATSRAAGLAGPSSYNEQFF. The DNA for the CDR3 is TGTGCCACCAGCAGAGCAGCGGGACTAGCGGGCCCCAGCTCCTACAATGAGCAGTTCTTC.

J is TRBJ2-5 and V is TRBV5-1; D remains ambiguous. Per germline, CDR1 SGHRS and CDR2 YFSETQ. Deletions cut 4 bases from V and 2 bases from J, with 9 bases between. The CDR3 runs to 13 residues. The chain's CDR3 is CASSLRQQETQYF. CDR3 nucleotide sequence: TGCGCCAGCAGCCTCCGACAACAAGAGACCCAGTACTTC. Filled out from reference TRBV5-1 and TRBJ2-5, the complete variable domain reads KAGVTQTPRYLIKTRGQQVTLSCSPISGHRSVSWYQQTPGQGLQFLFEYFSETQRNKGNFPGRFSGRQFSNSRSEMNVSTLELGDSALYLCASSLRQQETQYFGPGTRLLVL.

The V call is TRBV7-6, the J call TRBJ2-3, with 11 bases fitting TRBD2. The CDR3 is 15 residues long. V lost 5 bases and J lost 0; bases outside the gene matches: 1. The germline V gene has CDR1 SGHVS and CDR2 FNYEAQ. CDR3 sequence: CASSRLAGSTDTQYF. The CDR3 coding sequence is TGTGCCAGCAGCCGACTAGCGGGAAGCACAGATACGCAGTATTTT.

This clone occurred once. This sequence joins TRBV25-1 and TRBJ2-1, with 8 bases that match TRBD2. J gave up 7 bases and V 6 bases, and 8 bases lay outside the gene matches. Per germline, CDR1 MGHDK and CDR2 SYGVNS. CDR3 size: 14 residues. The CDR3 nucleotides are TGTGCCAGCAGAAAAAGCGGGAGAGGGAATGAGCAGTTCTTC. The encoded protein is CASRKSGRGNEQFF.

The rearrangement uses TRBV2 and TRBJ2-7, with TRBD1 as a possible D gene (6 bases). Germline V CDR1 and CDR2: SNHLY, FYNNEI. Between the trimmed V and J ends, which lost 4 bases and 6 bases, there was a span of 13 bases. The CDR3 is 13 amino acids. In DNA, the CDR3 is TGTGCCAGCAGTGGGCAGGGGTATGGCGAGCAGTACTTC. Translating gives CASSGQGYGEQYF.

The rearrangement joins TRBV10-3 to TRBJ1-6; D is perhaps TRBD1 (6 bases). This CDR3 is built from 13 residues. With 7 bases removed from V and 5 bases from J, the gap between germline ends came to 9 bases. The germline gives CDR1 ENHRY, CDR2 SYGVKD. In DNA, the CDR3 is TGTGCCATCAACAGGGATCATAATTCACCCCTCCACTTT. It is translated as CAINRDHNSPLHF.

The J gene is TRBJ1-5, the V gene TRBV19; D possibly corresponds to TRBD1 (5 bases). This CDR3 region has 16 residues. Trimming left V 3 bases short and J 0 bases short, with 12 bases between. Per germline, CDR1 LNHDA and CDR2 SQIVND (reference sequence). Here the CDR3 DNA reads TGTGCCAGTAGTATTGGAAACAGGTATAGCAATCAGCCCCAGCATTTT. It yields the protein CASSIGNRYSNQPQHF.

CDR3 protein: CASRTTGQTPNRYTF. The CDR3 DNA is TGTGCCAGTAGGACCACCGGACAGACCCCCAATCGCTACACCTTC. V gene TRBV19 combines with J gene TRBJ1-2, with a tentative D call TRBD1 (6 bases). CDR1 is LNHDA and CDR2 is SQIVND in the germline V gene (reference sequence). V lost 6 bases and J 9 bases, leaving 23 bases between the germline ends. The CDR3 covers 15 residues.